One sample yielded the 5 T cell receptor beta chains listed below, sequenced in a study of T cells after yellow fever vaccination. TCRdb re-called the 5' RACE reads with MiXCR, one entry per CDR3 protein. The table has 500,000 to 550,000 distinct CDR3 sequences, roughly 22% seen once; the top ten hold about a sixth. The specimen was PBMCs, collected roughly 20 days after the first yellow fever vaccination. Source of these receptors: a man aged 18 to 29 who received the YFV17D yellow fever vaccine.

The CDR3 nucleotides read TGCAGCGTCGTGGACAGGGGTGCTAATGAAAAACTGTTTTTT. It is translated as CSVVDRGANEKLFF. The chain joins TRBV29-1 to TRBJ1-4; 9 bases fit TRBD1. V shed 6 bases and J 3 bases; nucleotides not matched to a gene: 5. CDR3 length: 14 residues. Germline values: CDR1 SQVTM, CDR2 ANQGSEA.

Ten or more counts support this clonotype. The chain combines TRBV20-1 with TRBJ2-1, with 8 bases identical to TRBD1. CDR1 and CDR2 (germline): DFQATT, SNEGSKA (reference sequence). Unmatched junction bases numbered 11, after V lost 6 bases and J lost 7 bases. CDR3 length: 14 residues. The CDR3 spells CSAPRQGALNEQFF. The CDR3 DNA reads as TGCAGTGCCCCACGCCAGGGGGCGTTGAATGAGCAGTTCTTC.

The sample holds one count of this clonotype. CDR3 sequence (DNA): TGTGCCAGCAGCGCATGGGTGGAAGCGAACACCGGGGAGCTGTTTTTT. It specifies CASSAWVEANTGELFF. The chain employs TRBV9 and TRBJ2-2, with D unclear. From germline, CDR1 is SGDLS and CDR2 YYNGEE. There are 16 residues in the CDR3. Trimming took off 3 bases at V and 0 bases at J, with 12 bases between the two ends. The full variable domain, with the rest looked up from reference TRBV9 and TRBJ2-2, is DSGVTQTPKHLITATGQRVTLRCSPRSGDLSVYWYQQSLDQGLQFLIQYYNGEERAKGNILERFSAQQFPDLHSELNLSSLELGDSALYFCASSAWVEANTGELFFGEGSRLTVL.

V is TRBV2 and J is TRBJ2-3, with TRBD1 matching over 8 bases. This CDR3 has 15 residues. Germline CDR1 reads SNHLY; CDR2 reads FYNNEI. V was clipped by 5 bases and J by 6 bases; unmatched bases: 10. The CDR3 region is CASSSNRGFGDTQYF. In nucleotides, the CDR3 is TGTGCCAGCAGTTCAAACAGGGGGTTTGGGGATACGCAGTATTTT.

This clonotype was counted at least ten times. J is TRBJ1-2 and V is TRBV5-1; D ambiguous. V lost 0 bases, J lost 7 bases, and 13 bases lay in between. The CDR3 is 14 residues long. Looked up from germline, CDR1 is SGHRS and CDR2 is YFSETQ. CDR3 nucleotide sequence: TGCGCCAGCAGCTTGGACACCGAAGGAGGTGGCTACACCTTC. The encoded protein is CASSLDTEGGGYTF.